This is a list of T cell receptor beta chains from one sample in a study of CD8+CD57+ T cells in acquired aplastic anemia. TCRdb called the reads again in MiXCR, with one record for every CDR3 protein. The data contain 200,000 to 250,000 distinct CDR3 sequences, roughly 53% of them seen just once; the ten biggest clones take up less than 20%. Sample: sorted CD4+, CD8+, or CD8+CD57+ T cells (not recorded which) from PBMCs. These receptors were collected from a human donor with aplastic anemia. Both conserved end residues are trimmed from each CDR3.

>TRBJ1-2|TRBV11-2
ASSLDRRGYT
>TRBJ1-3|TRBV7-2
ASSLQGASGNTIY
>TRBJ2-1|TRBV12-3/TRBV12-4
ASSRGAVDEQF
>TRBJ2-3|TRBV5-1
ASSFRAGGPGDTQY
>TRBJ1-4|TRBV7-9
ASSRRQGPGVEKLF
>TRBJ2-1|TRBV12-3/TRBV12-4
ASTPAGTSGGAKQF
>TRBJ2-3|TRBV20-1
SASNRGVRHTQY
>TRBJ1-5|TRBV15
ATSRTGGLSNQPQH
>TRBJ2-5|TRBV9
ASSVAGLGETQY
>TRBJ2-7|TRBV20-1
SATLPGQGGVEQY
>TRBJ2-7|TRBV25-1
ASRKGQHYEQY
>TRBJ1-2|TRBV29-1
SVGRQGTAYGYT
>TRBJ1-4|TRBV5-5
ASRGPLTGGDEKLF
>TRBJ2-5|TRBV2
ASSSQNGQTQY
>TRBJ2-6|TRBV12-3/TRBV12-4
ASRPRDRPLT
>TRBJ2-2|TRBV5-5
ASSLQGGGTNTGELF
>TRBJ1-1|TRBV7-3
ASSKTGTNTEAF
>TRBJ2-5|TRBV5-4
ASTAGQAKETQY
>TRBJ2-7|TRBV6-5
ASSYWRGGEQY
>TRBJ2-2|TRBV7-8
ASSLGGGSTGELF
>TRBJ1-1|TRBV19
ASSPHRPVPDTEAF
>TRBJ2-1|TRBV19
ASSQQGGEQF
>TRBJ2-3|TRBV7-2
ASSQEIGTSKDTQY
>TRBJ1-1|TRBV18
ASIDRQGVAEAF
>TRBJ1-2|TRBV2
ASSGQGQGSSGYT
>TRBJ1-4|TRBV5-4
ASGLIRGFGEELF
>TRBJ2-1|TRBV7-8
ASSLDGQASGNEQF
>TRBJ2-1|TRBV7-3
ASNLGTSGGSSYNEQF
>TRBJ1-5|TRBV24-1
ATSDLRSPNQPQH
>TRBJ2-3|TRBV19
ASKVRLWTSGGKGQY
>TRBJ1-4|TRBV7-2
ASSLGMSRTGDEKLF
>TRBJ2-5|TRBV12-3/TRBV12-4
ASTLKGGETQY
>TRBJ2-1|TRBV20-1
SAYKDGRRGERF